These 18 T cell receptor beta chains share one sample of origin, sequenced in a study of cytomegalovirus exposure and HLA in healthy donors. It was with 60 Vbeta and 13 Jbeta primers that the PCR ran. TCRdb keeps only in-frame clones here, not all; method: immunoSEQ multiplex PCR. The repertoire table contains about 160,000 clones. Sequenced input: PBMCs. These receptors all stem from a woman aged 60-75 years in good health and CMV-seronegative.

The J gene is TRBJ1-4, the V gene TRBV5-5; D not resolved. Germline V gene data show CDR1 as SGHKS and CDR2 as YYEKEE (reference sequence). The CDR3 is 13 amino acids. Trimming took off 3 bases at V and 7 bases at J, with 10 bases between the two ends. In DNA form, the CDR3 reads TGTGCCAGCAGCTGGGCGCTGGGTGAAAAACTGTTTTTT. Amino acid sequence: CASSWALGEKLFF.

This chain links TRBV19 with TRBJ2-2; D gene uncertain. In germline, CDR1 is LNHDA, CDR2 SQIVND (reference sequence). V was cut by 1 base and J by 6 bases, with 15 bases left in between. The CDR3 covers 16 residues. The CDR3, as DNA: TGTGCCAGTAGTATAGGGCTTAGCCGTATCGCCGGGGAGCTGTTTTTT. Residues: CASSIGLSRIAGELFF.

The chain carries TRBV10-2 and TRBJ2-1, with unresolved D. CDR1 is WSHSY, CDR2 SAAADI, per germline. This CDR3 is 17 amino acids long. V was cut by 3 bases and J by 8 bases, with 23 bases left in between. CDR3 amino acids: CASSDPERVHLWDEQFF. CDR3 coding DNA: TGCGCCAGCAGTGACCCTGAACGGGTTCACCTCTGGGATGAGCAGTTCTTC.

J is TRBJ1-2 and V is TRBV7-9, with a weak D call TRBD1 (5 bases). Between the trimmed V and J ends, which lost 3 bases and 6 bases, there was a span of 11 bases. The CDR3 is 13 amino acids. Germline values: CDR1 SEHNR, CDR2 FQNEAQ (reference sequence). CDR3 sequence: CASSFLVRDGYTF. For the CDR3, the DNA is TGTGCCAGCAGCTTTTTGGTCAGGGATGGCTACACCTTC.

The chain recombines TRBV7-3 with TRBJ2-1; 12 nucleotides align to TRBD2. CDR1 SGHTA and CDR2 FQGTGA come from the germline V gene. This CDR3 contains 15 residues. V was clipped by 5 bases and J by 7 bases; unmatched bases: 6. The CDR3 protein is CASSKLAGGQNEQFF. The CDR3 DNA is TGTGCCAGCAGCAAACTAGCGGGAGGTCAGAATGAGCAGTTCTTC.

The chain joins TRBV19 to TRBJ1-1, with a tentative D call TRBD1 (6 bases). V shed 7 bases and J shed 1 base, with 13 bases lying between them. In germline, CDR1 is LNHDA, CDR2 SQIVND (reference sequence). This CDR3 spans 14 amino acids. For the CDR3, the DNA is TGTGCCAGTATAGTACAGGGTTCGAACACTGAAGCTTTCTTT. Its protein is CASIVQGSNTEAFF.

This chain links TRBV25-1 with TRBJ2-5, with 7 bases lining up with TRBD1. Germline assignment: CDR1 MGHDK and CDR2 SYGVNS. The CDR3 contains 13 residues. V lost 8 bases, J lost 2 bases, and 5 bases stayed unmatched. The CDR3 here is CASGRDSQETQYF. In DNA, the CDR3 is TGTGCCAGCGGCCGGGACAGTCAAGAGACCCAGTACTTC.

The V call is TRBV7-9, the J call TRBJ1-2; 9 bases fit TRBD1. This CDR3 contains 14 residues. Germline lookup yields CDR1 SEHNR and CDR2 FQNEAQ (reference sequence). V was pared by 3 bases and J by 4 bases, with 3 bases of the junction left unmatched. The CDR3 nucleotides read TGTGCCAGCAGCTTGGGGGACAGGGCCTATGGCTACACCTTC. It specifies CASSLGDRAYGYTF.

V usage is TRBV6-5 and J usage is TRBJ2-2, with TRBD1 matching over 8 bases. J was trimmed by 0 bases and V by 4 bases; bases with no gene match: 1. The CDR3 extends over 15 amino acids. Germline CDR1 is MNHEY and CDR2 is SVGAGI. The CDR3 protein is CASSWDRPNTGELFF. The CDR3 nucleotides read TGTGCCAGCAGTTGGGACAGGCCGAACACCGGGGAGCTGTTTTTT.

In the case of this clone: A junction boundary mismatches the germline segment, possibly from a read error. The chain couples TRBV2 to TRBJ1-5, with TRBD1 matching 7 bases. Germline loops: CDR1 SNHLY, CDR2 FYNNEI. The CDR3 covers 13 residues. The CDR3 DNA sequence: TGTGTCAGCAGTACAGGGGAAAATCAGCCCCAGCATTTT. Translation gives CVSSTGENQPQHF.

The genes are TRBV7-3 and TRBJ1-2; D might be TRBD1 (6 bases). The V end was cut by 5 bases, the J end by 3 bases, with 10 bases between. Germline V lookup: CDR1 SGHTA, CDR2 FQGTGA. The CDR3 extends over 13 amino acids. CDR3 in amino acids: CASSPDRHYGYTF. The DNA for the CDR3 is TGTGCCAGCAGCCCCGACAGGCACTATGGCTACACCTTC.

As to this clone: Its ends do not fully match the called genes, so a read error is possible. V usage is TRBV10-3 and J usage is TRBJ2-2; D remains ambiguous. CDR1 is ENHRY and CDR2 is SYGVKD in the germline V gene. This CDR3 comprises 14 residues. The chain's CDR3 is CAISEEAKTGELFF. The CDR3 coding sequence is TGTGCCATCAGTGAGGAAGCGAAGACCGGGGAGCTGTTTTTT.

The rearrangement joins TRBV7-9 to TRBJ1-4; no clear D gene. V lost 4 bases and J 5 bases, leaving 8 bases between the germline ends. Germline loops: CDR1 SEHNR, CDR2 FQNEAQ (reference sequence). The CDR3 is 13 residues long. The CDR3 DNA reads TGTGCCAGCAGCTCCGGGGTAAATGAAAAACTGTTTTTT. Protein product: CASSSGVNEKLFF.

The CDR3 sequence: CASSLGLSTYNEQFF. For the CDR3, the DNA is TGCGCCAGCAGCTTGGGACTGTCGACGTACAATGAGCAGTTCTTC. The chain carries TRBV5-1 and TRBJ2-1, with D uncertain. CDR3 size: 15 residues. Germline lookup yields CDR1 SGHRS and CDR2 YFSETQ. Trimming removed 0 bases from V and 4 bases from J, with 11 bases in between.

This chain links TRBV7-2 with TRBJ2-1; 7 bases fit TRBD2. This CDR3 comprises 15 residues. V lost 3 bases and J lost 5; bases outside the gene matches: 7. Germline V gene data show CDR1 as SGHTA and CDR2 as FQGNSA. The CDR3 loop reads CASSFIALADNEQFF. CDR3 coding DNA: TGTGCCAGCAGCTTCATCGCCCTAGCGGACAATGAGCAGTTCTTC.

This chain uses TRBV4-3 with TRBJ2-1; D might be TRBD2 (6 bases). This CDR3 contains 15 residues. Trimming took off 2 bases at V and 9 bases at J, with 17 bases between the two ends. The germline CDR1 and CDR2 sequences are LGHNA and YSLEER. In DNA, the CDR3 is TGCGCCAGCAGCCAATCGTATTCCGTGGGAGGTGAGCAGTTCTTC. Its translation is CASSQSYSVGGEQFF.

The rearrangement uses TRBV7-9 and TRBJ2-7; 9 bases match TRBD1. The ends lost 3 bases at V and 1 base at J; junction bases unmatched: 1. This CDR3 comprises 14 residues. The V gene's germline CDR1 is SEHNR and CDR2 FQNEAQ (reference sequence). CDR3 nucleotide sequence: TGTGCCAGCAGCTTGGGGACAGGGTCCTACGAGCAGTACTTC. It yields the protein CASSLGTGSYEQYF. The full variable domain, with the rest looked up from reference TRBV7-9 and TRBJ2-7, is DTGVSQNPRHKITKRGQNVTFRCDPISEHNRLYWYRQTLGQGPEFLTYFQNEAQLEKSRLLSDRFSAERPKGSFSTLEIQRTEQGDSAMYLCASSLGTGSYEQYFGPGTRLTVT.

The CDR3, as DNA: TGCGCCAGCCGCCGCACAGGGACCTACGAGCAGTACTTC. Its translation is CASRRTGTYEQYF. The chain links TRBV5-1 to TRBJ2-7; possibly TRBD1 for D (6 bases). The germline gives CDR1 SGHRS, CDR2 YFSETQ. V was cut by 7 bases and J by 2 bases, with 13 bases left in between. The CDR3 sequence is 13 residues long.